One sample yielded the 14 T cell receptor beta chains listed below, sequenced in a study of low-dose radiotherapy and immunotherapy resistance in tumors. Time point reported: after trial treatment. As to treatment: LDRT plus nivolumab, ipilimumab, low-dose cyclophosphamide and aspirin (RACIN trial). Covering alpha and beta chains, TRAV- and TRBV-specific primers were used for the first-strand cDNA. Both a constant-region primer and a V-primer adapter served to amplify TCRs across roughly 20 PCR cycles. A single record per CDR3 protein comes from TCRdb applying MiXCR to the reads. This table has under 95,000 distinct CDR3 sequences, 15% to 20% appearing once. The specimen was PBMCs, collected after low-dose radiotherapy plus immunotherapy. These receptors originate from a male donor with prostate cancer.

The chain is built from TRBV7-9 and TRBJ2-1; TRBD2 matches at 14 bases. The CDR3 runs to 20 residues. Germline trimming cut 1 base from V and 6 bases from J; bases unmatched to any gene: 14. The germline gives CDR1 SEHNR, CDR2 FQNEAQ (reference sequence). CDR3 sequence: CASSLVDGTSGRRFRNEQFF. DNA of the CDR3: TGTGCCAGCAGCTTAGTTGATGGGACTAGCGGGAGAAGGTTCCGCAATGAGCAGTTCTTC.

The sample holds many counts of this clonotype. The chain links TRBV4-2 to TRBJ2-3; 7 bases fit TRBD2. Trimming cost V 4 bases and J 0 bases; bases outside gene matches: 7. The V gene's germline CDR1 is LGHNA and CDR2 YNFKEQ. The CDR3 extends over 16 amino acids. The CDR3 here is CASSLQASGSTDTQYF. The CDR3 DNA follows: TGTGCCAGCAGCCTCCAAGCTAGCGGTAGCACAGATACGCAGTATTTT.

This clonotype showed up many times. The V and J genes are TRBV28 and TRBJ2-5; D may be TRBD2 (6 bases). From germline, CDR1 is MDHEN and CDR2 SYDVKM. This CDR3 spans 15 amino acids. Trimming shortened V by 2 bases and J by 3 bases, and 13 bases separated the two germline ends. CDR3 nucleotide sequence: TGTGCCAGCAGTTTAGCGTCAGGAGGGGAAGAGACCCAGTACTTC. Its translation is CASSLASGGEETQYF.

This clonotype was seen many times. This sequence joins TRBV7-2 and TRBJ2-5; TRBD1 agrees at 9 bases. The CDR3 length is 13 residues. Germline assignment: CDR1 SGHTA and CDR2 FQGNSA. The trim removed 5 bases at V and 4 bases at J, leaving 2 bases unmatched. The DNA for the CDR3 is TGTGCCAGCAGCCCGGACAGGGGAGAGACCCAGTACTTC. Amino acid sequence: CASSPDRGETQYF.

This clonotype came up many times. This chain connects TRBV9 to TRBJ2-1; D perhaps matches TRBD2 (5 bases). Germline V gene lookup returns CDR1 SGDLS and CDR2 YYNGEE. This CDR3 contains 14 residues. Trimming stripped 0 bases from V and 2 bases from J, with 6 bases between. The CDR3 nucleotides read TGTGCCAGCAGCGTAGCACTAGCCTACAATGAGCAGTTCTTC. It translates to CASSVALAYNEQFF. Supplemented by reference TRBV9 and TRBJ2-1, the full variable domain reads DSGVTQTPKHLITATGQRVTLRCSPRSGDLSVYWYQQSLDQGLQFLIQYYNGEERAKGNILERFSAQQFPDLHSELNLSSLELGDSALYFCASSVALAYNEQFFGPGTRLTVL.

The sample holds many counts of this clonotype. The chain joins TRBV4-2 to TRBJ2-2; a possible D gene is TRBD2 (6 bases). The germline gives CDR1 LGHNA, CDR2 YNFKEQ. The CDR3 totals 14 residues. V lost 6 bases and J lost 1, with 9 bases in between. Written as DNA, the CDR3 is TGTGCCAGCAGACGGGAGATGAACACCGGGGAGCTGTTTTTT. It yields the protein CASRREMNTGELFF.

This clonotype was picked up many times. The V gene is TRBV7-2, the J gene TRBJ2-3; perhaps TRBD2 as D (6 bases). This CDR3 has 15 amino acids. From germline, CDR1 is SGHTA and CDR2 FQGNSA. V lost 4 bases to trimming and J lost 1 base, with 12 bases between them. The CDR3 loop reads CASSSAGSRTDTQYF. The CDR3 DNA reads as TGTGCCAGCAGCTCAGCGGGCTCTCGCACAGATACGCAGTATTTT. Full variable domain (rest looked up from reference TRBV7-2 and TRBJ2-3): GAGVSQSPSNKVTEKGKDVELRCDPISGHTALYWYRQSLGQGLEFLIYFQGNSAPDKSGLPSDRFSAERTGGSVSTLTIQRTQQEDSAVYLCASSSAGSRTDTQYFGPGTRLTVL.

This clonotype was picked up many times. This sequence joins TRBV29-1 and TRBJ2-7, with D possibly TRBD1 on 5 matching bases. Germline V gives CDR1 SQVTM, CDR2 ANQGSEA. CDR3 length equals 13 residues. V was shortened by 0 bases and J by 4 bases, with 10 bases between the two germline ends. CDR3 amino acids: CSVEEGQNYEQYF. The CDR3 DNA sequence: TGCAGCGTTGAAGAGGGGCAGAATTACGAGCAGTACTTC.

This clonotype appeared many times. The V call is TRBV21-1, the J call TRBJ2-5; the table's D gene call, TRBD1, was not cross checked with the DNA. TRBV21-1 is a documented pseudogene. CDR3 length: 16 amino acids. The CDR3 reads CASSKYLGEGQETQYF. In DNA, the CDR3 is TGTGCCAGCAGCAAGTATCTGGGCGAAGGCCAAGAGACCCAGTACTTC.

This clonotype was counted many times. This chain connects TRBV7-2 to TRBJ2-3; 11 nucleotides align to TRBD2. The germline CDR1 and CDR2 sequences are SGHTA and FQGNSA. This CDR3 spans 20 amino acids. V shed 5 bases and J 2 bases; nucleotides not matched to a gene: 18. The CDR3 here is CASSPRIAGGRGGPTDTQYF. The CDR3 coding sequence is TGTGCCAGCAGCCCCCGAATAGCGGGAGGGCGAGGAGGCCCCACAGATACGCAGTATTTT. Together with reference TRBV7-2 and TRBJ2-3, the CDR3 gives the full variable domain: GAGVSQSPSNKVTEKGKDVELRCDPISGHTALYWYRQSLGQGLEFLIYFQGNSAPDKSGLPSDRFSAERTGGSVSTLTIQRTQQEDSAVYLCASSPRIAGGRGGPTDTQYFGPGTRLTVL.

As to this clonotype: Only one base separates this from a far larger clonotype, so it likely reflects a read error. The V gene is TRBV3-1, the J gene TRBJ2-1; D is uncertain. Germline lookup yields CDR1 LGHDT and CDR2 YNNKEL (reference sequence). This CDR3 contains 15 residues. Trimming removed 4 bases from V and 10 bases from J, with 20 bases in between. The CDR3 loop reads CASSLLVGGAYEQFF. CDR3 nucleotides: TGTGCCAGCAGCCTACTTGTCGGCGGAGCCTACGAGCAGTTCTTC.

This clonotype was detected ten times or more. The gene calls are TRBV28 and TRBJ2-2; a possible D gene is TRBD1 (5 bases). Trimming shortened V by 7 bases and J by 5 bases, and 17 bases separated the two germline ends. CDR1 and CDR2 from the germline V gene are MDHEN and SYDVKM. There are 15 residues in the CDR3. In nucleotides, the CDR3 is TGTGCCAGCAACGGACAAGACGCGTTTACCGGGGAGCTGTTTTTT. Translation: CASNGQDAFTGELFF.

The genes are TRBV7-8 and TRBJ2-5; D possibly corresponds to TRBD2 (5 bases). Trimming left V 1 base short and J 1 base short, with 7 bases between. The CDR3 contains 14 residues. Germline V CDR1 and CDR2: SGHVS, FQNEAQ. CDR3 residues: CASSLELVQETQYF. DNA of the CDR3: TGTGCCAGCAGCTTAGAACTAGTCCAAGAGACCCAGTACTTC.

This clonotype has at least ten counts. This chain links TRBV6-1 with TRBJ1-5; D remains ambiguous. Per germline, CDR1 MNHNS and CDR2 SASEGT. This CDR3 is built from 14 residues. V shed 2 bases and J shed 5 bases, with 10 bases lying between them. The CDR3 protein is CASSEYRGDQPQHF. The CDR3, as DNA: TGTGCCAGCAGTGAATACCGGGGAGATCAGCCCCAGCATTTT.